These T cell receptor beta chains were read from a single sample in a study of blood T cell dynamics during melanoma immunotherapy. Produced via immunoSEQ multiplex PCR; TCRdb's table is partial and in-frame only. The top ten clones hold approximately 15% of a sample with about 11,000 clones, approximately 88% of them seen once. The specimen was blood, collected from a patient treated with checkpoint blockade. These receptors all come from a human donor with melanoma. Each CDR3 is given with its conserved first and last residue. The order of the fields is V gene, CDR3 length, clone size, D gene, J gene, CDR3 protein, CDR3 DNA. D genes are given only for firm matches. Clone size, where shown, is once, few, many, or a class for clones that have expanded.

TRBV5-1,16,-,TRBD2,TRBJ2-3,CASSLTSGASTDTQYF,TGCGCCAGCAGCTTAACTAGCGGGGCTAGCACAGATACGCAGTATTTT
TRBV5-5,15,once,-,TRBJ2-1,CASSLDTGPYNEQFF,TGTGCCAGCAGCTTGGACACCGGGCCCTACAATGAGCAGTTCTTC
TRBV6-1,16,-,TRBD1,TRBJ1-5,CASSEGTGDGNQPQHF,TGTGCCAGCAGTGAAGGGACAGGGGACGGGAATCAGCCCCAGCATTTT
TRBV19,16,once,TRBD2,TRBJ2-7,CASSISTPGLAEEQYF,TGTGCCAGTAGTATATCGACCCCCGGACTAGCGGAGGAGCAGTACTTC
TRBV14,14,-,-,TRBJ2-5,CASSQGGVRETQYF,TGTGCCAGCAGCCAAGGGGGGGTTCGGGAGACCCAGTACTTC
TRBV29-1,14,-,-,TRBJ2-3,CSVEDQGGWDTQYF,TGCAGCGTTGAAGATCAAGGGGGTTGGGATACGCAGTATTTT
TRBV30,13,-,TRBD1,TRBJ2-5,CAWSDRVEETQYF,TGTGCCTGGAGCGACAGGGTAGAGGAGACCCAGTACTTC
TRBV6-5,14,-,TRBD1,TRBJ2-7,CASSYEGAAYEQYF,TGTGCCAGCAGTTACGAGGGGGCCGCCTACGAGCAGTACTTC
TRBV5-5,14,-,-,TRBJ1-1,CASSFWGANTEAFF,TGTGCCAGCAGCTTTTGGGGCGCGAACACTGAAGCTTTCTTT
TRBV27,13,-,-,TRBJ1-1,CASSLSLFAEAFF,TGTGCCAGCAGTTTATCTCTTTTCGCTGAAGCTTTCTTT
TRBV11-3,14,-,-,TRBJ2-7,CASRSTGTPYEQYF,TGTGCCAGCAGAAGCACAGGGACTCCCTACGAGCAGTACTTC
TRBV6-5,16,-,TRBD2,TRBJ2-3,CASSSLGRGGTDTQYF,TGTGCCAGCAGTTCGTTGGGGCGGGGGGGTACGGATACGCAGTATTTT
TRBV7-2,15,-,TRBD1,TRBJ1-2,CASSLAAGGAYGYTF,TGTGCCAGCAGCTTAGCGGCAGGGGGCGCGTATGGCTACACCTTC
TRBV15,15,-,-,TRBJ1-6,CATSRERTHNSPLHF,TGTGCCACCAGCAGAGAGAGGACTCATAATTCACCCCTCCACTTT
TRBV6-5,14,-,-,TRBJ2-7,CASSAHRQAYEQYF,TGTGCCAGCAGTGCTCACCGACAGGCCTACGAGCAGTACTTC
TRBV6-1,15,-,TRBD1,TRBJ1-6,CASSERQGGNSPLHF,TGTGCCAGCAGCGAAAGACAGGGGGGAAATTCACCCCTCCACTTT
TRBV28,16,-,TRBD2,TRBJ2-3,CASSFSSGGGTDTQYF,TGTGCCAGCAGTTTCTCTAGCGGGGGGGGCACAGATACGCAGTATTTT
TRBV28,15,-,TRBD1,TRBJ1-2,CASSYPPGTGNGYTF,TGTGCCAGCAGTTATCCCCCTGGGACAGGGAACGGCTACACCTTC
TRBV27,14,-,-,TRBJ1-5,CASRQIYSNQPQHF,TGTGCCAGCAGACAGATTTATAGCAATCAGCCCCAGCATTTT
TRBV5-1,15,-,-,TRBJ2-1,CASSLVGSGYNEQFF,TGCGCCAGCAGCTTGGTCGGTAGCGGTTACAATGAGCAGTTCTTC
TRBV6-5,11,-,-,TRBJ2-7,CASRTVYEQYF,TGTGCCAGCAGGACGGTATACGAGCAGTACTTC
TRBV9,18,-,TRBD2,TRBJ2-3,CASSAEGPGGASTDTQYF,TGTGCCAGCAGCGCCGAGGGCCCCGGGGGGGCTAGCACAGATACGCAGTATTTT
TRBV7-2,14,-,-,TRBJ1-1,CASSEGPRVTEAFF,TGTGCCAGCAGCGAGGGCCCCAGGGTTACTGAAGCTTTCTTT
TRBV30,13,once,-,TRBJ1-2,CAWSVQGGYGYTF,TGTGCCTGGAGTGTACAAGGGGGCTATGGCTACACCTTC
TRBV7-2,16,-,-,TRBJ1-1,CASSLAGNYMNTEAFF,TGTGCCAGCAGCTTAGCGGGCAACTACATGAACACTGAAGCTTTCTTT
TRBV7-3,14,once,-,TRBJ2-3,CASSSDLSTDTQYF,TGTGCCAGCAGCTCGGACTTAAGCACAGATACGCAGTATTTT
TRBV9,15,-,-,TRBJ1-1,CASSSGLLVNTEAFF,TGTGCCAGCAGCTCGGGACTTCTGGTGAACACTGAAGCTTTCTTT
TRBV30,15,few,TRBD1,TRBJ1-5,CAWEGEGQTNQPQHF,TGTGCCTGGGAAGGAGAGGGACAGACCAATCAGCCCCAGCATTTT
TRBV6-5,15,-,TRBD1,TRBJ2-3,CASGKTGGGTDTQYF,TGTGCCAGCGGAAAGACAGGGGGAGGCACAGATACGCAGTATTTT
TRBV9,15,-,TRBD1,TRBJ1-2,CASSAVPGQNYGYTF,TGTGCCAGCAGCGCTGTCCCGGGACAGAACTATGGCTACACCTTC
TRBV5-5,14,-,TRBD1,TRBJ2-7,CASSLVGGQNEQYF,TGTGCCAGCAGCTTGGTAGGGGGCCAAAACGAGCAGTACTTC
TRBV28,11,-,-,TRBJ2-1,CASSPRGEQFF,TGTGCCAGCAGCCCCCGCGGGGAGCAGTTCTTC